Below are 3 T cell receptor beta chains sequenced from a single sample in a study of regulatory T cells in long-lasting Graves disease. Relying on iRepertoire HTBI primers and Arm-PCR of CDR3 regions, the team built TCR beta libraries. In TCRdb, the multiplex PCR reads were re-called with MiXCR into one record per CDR3 protein. Here the sample spans 450,000 or so distinct CDR3 sequences, roughly 22% being singletons. Regarding time point: persistent/refractory GD, antithyroid drugs over 5 years with positive TRAb. Researchers made the TCR library from RNA that was extracted from PBMCs. Sequenced material: peripheral blood mononuclear cells (PBMCs), taken when the disease was refractory, from a patient treated with antithyroid drugs. These receptors all come from a female donor with Graves disease.

The CDR3 here is CSVELRQGAYEQYF. In DNA, the CDR3 is TGCAGCGTTGAACTCCGACAGGGGGCCTACGAGCAGTACTTC. The chain uses TRBV29-1 and TRBJ2-7; the match to TRBD1 covers 9 bases. There are 14 residues in the CDR3. Germline V gene sequence: CDR1 SQVTM, CDR2 ANQGSEA. Unmatched junction bases numbered 4, after V lost 2 bases and J lost 2 bases.

About this clonotype itself: Being one base from a much bigger clone, this may be a read error. The V gene is TRBV29-1, the J gene TRBJ1-5; TRBD1 matches 7 bases. Germline V gene data show CDR1 as SQVTM and CDR2 as ANQGSEA. The CDR3 is 14 amino acids. The CDR3 nucleotides read TGCGGCGTCCGACAGGGAGGGCTGGATCAGCCCCAGCATTTT. Residues: CGVRQGGLDQPQHF.

J is TRBJ2-2 and V is TRBV15; 7 nucleotides line up with TRBD1. With V trimmed by 8 bases and J by 5 bases, 8 bases remained unmatched. Per germline, CDR1 LNHNV and CDR2 YYDKDF (reference sequence). This CDR3 has 14 amino acids. CDR3 loop: CATSTTGLTGELFF. Written as DNA, the CDR3 is TGTGCCACCTCGACGACAGGGCTAACCGGGGAGCTGTTTTTT.